Listed here is a single T cell receptor (beta chain). The antigen is undetermined. The data were taken from a study of blood T cells in healthy people across ages. Study-level information: Per every two T cells, about one barcoded beta molecule was captured by template switching. Study-level findings and limits: Comparison with aged donors showed that long-lived donors had more naive CD4+ cells and higher diversity.

It was with a sample-barcoded 5' primer and a J-beta primer mix that a second PCR of roughly 7 to 12 cycles was run. TCRdb itself ran the 5' RACE reads through MiXCR, one entry per CDR3 protein. The sample carries more than 500,000 distinct CDR3 sequences, around 27% recorded once. Another study also made use of these data, one on T cells of mothers and their children. In that study: All donors were healthy and Caucasian; they were three mothers and their six children. Once extracted, all RNA went into cDNA synthesis at approximately 1.5 ug per 15 ul.

Specimen: blood. This sequence originates from a boy aged 2 to 9 in good health.

The CDR3 bases are TGTGCCAGCAGCGTAACCTCGGGACAGGGCTACATGAACACTGAAGCTTTCTTT. Amino acids: CASSVTSGQGYMNTEAFF. The chain joins TRBV9 to TRBJ1-1; 9 bases map to TRBD1. Germline V gene sequence: CDR1 SGDLS, CDR2 YYNGEE. J was trimmed by 0 bases and V by 1 base; bases with no gene match: 10. The CDR3 is 18 amino acids.